This TCR beta chain was retrieved from a study of blood T cell repertoires in COVID-19. TCRdb's copy holds only in-frame clones and misses some; the assay was immunoSEQ multiplex PCR. The sample yields around 63,000 clones, just over 85% seen once. The sequence derives from a woman older than 75 with active COVID-19. Material for sequencing was peripheral blood.

This chain's CDR3 is CASSFGGYEQYF. Here the CDR3 DNA reads TGTGCCAGCAGCTTTGGAGGGTACGAGCAGTACTTC. V and J are TRBV13 and TRBJ2-7; possible D gene TRBD2, 6 bases. The CDR3 is 12 residues long. V lost 3 bases to trimming and J lost 4 bases, with 7 bases between them. The germline V gene has CDR1 PRHDT and CDR2 FYEKMQ (reference sequence). Using reference TRBV13 and TRBJ2-7 for the parts outside the CDR3, the full variable domain is AAGVIQSPRHLIKEKRETATLKCYPIPRHDTVYWYQQGPGQDPQFLISFYEKMQSDKGSIPDRFSAQQFSDYHSELNMSSLELGDSALYFCASSFGGYEQYFGPGTRLTVT.